This TCR beta chain was captured by sequencing in a study of blood T cell repertoires in COVID-19. Study in general: In each case, the material was cDNA or gDNA derived from T cells, B-cell-depleted T cells, or PBMCs.

This clone was recorded only once. Profiled with immunoSEQ multiplex PCR; TCRdb holds only in-frame clones, not every one. The table shows under 300,000 clones, with 85% occurring only once. Germline CDR1 reads MGHDK; CDR2 reads SYGVNS. The CDR3 length is 15 residues. V shed 4 bases, J shed 4 bases, and the junction held 8 bases outside the gene matches. This sequence originates from a human donor in a cohort sampled during active COVID-19. V usage is TRBV25-1 and J usage is TRBJ1-1; 8 bases line up with TRBD1. Material for sequencing was peripheral blood. The CDR3 is CASSARQGLSTEAFF. The CDR3 DNA is TGTGCCAGCAGTGCACGACAGGGGCTGAGCACTGAAGCTTTCTTT.